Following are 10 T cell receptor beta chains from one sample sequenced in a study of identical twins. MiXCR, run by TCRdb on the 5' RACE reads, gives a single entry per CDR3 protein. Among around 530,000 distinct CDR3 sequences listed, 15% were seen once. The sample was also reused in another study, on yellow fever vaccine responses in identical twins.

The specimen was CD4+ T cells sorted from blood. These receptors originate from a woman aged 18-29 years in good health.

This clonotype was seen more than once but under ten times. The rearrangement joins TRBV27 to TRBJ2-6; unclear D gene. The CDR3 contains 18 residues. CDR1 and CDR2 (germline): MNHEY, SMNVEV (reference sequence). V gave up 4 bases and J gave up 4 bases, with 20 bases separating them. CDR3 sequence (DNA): TGTGCCAGCAGTTCCCGTTCCGCGGCGCTCTGGGGGGCCAACGTCCTGACTTTC. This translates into CASSSRSAALWGANVLTF.

For the CDR3, the DNA is TGCAGTGCTAGAGTTTCGGGACTTAACACAGATACGCAGTATTTT. This encodes CSARVSGLNTDTQYF. The rearrangement links TRBV20-1 to TRBJ2-3; TRBD2 is a possible D gene (6 bases). The V end lost 1 base, the J end lost 2 bases, and 13 bases lay between the germline ends. Germline V gene data show CDR1 as DFQATT and CDR2 as SNEGSKA (reference sequence). This CDR3 spans 15 amino acids.

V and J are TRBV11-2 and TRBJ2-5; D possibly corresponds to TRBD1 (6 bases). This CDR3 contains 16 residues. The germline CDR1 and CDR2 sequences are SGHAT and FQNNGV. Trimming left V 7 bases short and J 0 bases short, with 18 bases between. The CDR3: CASTLTGTQHQETQYF. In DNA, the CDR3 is TGTGCCAGCACCCTTACCGGGACACAACACCAAGAGACCCAGTACTTC.

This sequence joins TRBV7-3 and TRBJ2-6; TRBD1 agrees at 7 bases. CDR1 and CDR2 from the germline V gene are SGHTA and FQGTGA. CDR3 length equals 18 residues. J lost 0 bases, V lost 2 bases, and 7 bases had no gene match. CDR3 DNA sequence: TGTGCCAGCAGCTTATATCCGCGACAGGGCTCTGGGGCCAACGTCCTGACTTTC. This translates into CASSLYPRQGSGANVLTF.

The CDR3 is CASSPRGPLNTEAFF. For the CDR3, the DNA is TGTGCCAGCAGCCCCCGGGGACCTTTGAACACTGAAGCTTTCTTT. This chain links TRBV7-9 with TRBJ1-1; D might be TRBD1 (5 bases). Germline values: CDR1 SEHNR, CDR2 FQNEAQ (reference sequence). Deletions cut 5 bases from V and 0 bases from J, with 13 bases between. This CDR3 comprises 15 residues.

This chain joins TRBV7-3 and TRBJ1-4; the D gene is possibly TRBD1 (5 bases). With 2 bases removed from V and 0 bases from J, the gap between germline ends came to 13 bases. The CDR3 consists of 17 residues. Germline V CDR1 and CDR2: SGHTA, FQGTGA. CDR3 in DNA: TGTGCCAGCAGCTTACAGGGCAGGGCCGCAACTAATGAAAAACTGTTTTTT. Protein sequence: CASSLQGRAATNEKLFF.

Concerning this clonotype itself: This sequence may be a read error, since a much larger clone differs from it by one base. CDR3 coding DNA: TGTGCCAGCAGGGGACCGACATATACGCAGTATTTT. As protein: CASRGPTYTQYF. This chain joins TRBV6-5 and TRBJ2-3; D possibly matches TRBD1 or TRBD2 (5 bases each). CDR3 size: 12 residues. The V end lost 6 bases, the J end lost 7 bases, and 11 bases lay between the germline ends. Per germline, CDR1 MNHEY and CDR2 SVGAGI.

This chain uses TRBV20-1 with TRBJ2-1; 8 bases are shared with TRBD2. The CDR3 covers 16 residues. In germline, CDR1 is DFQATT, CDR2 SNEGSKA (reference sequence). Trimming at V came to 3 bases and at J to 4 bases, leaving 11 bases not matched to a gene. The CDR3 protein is CSARAGGPTRYNEQFF. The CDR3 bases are TGCAGTGCTAGGGCGGGAGGACCGACGAGATACAATGAGCAGTTCTTC.

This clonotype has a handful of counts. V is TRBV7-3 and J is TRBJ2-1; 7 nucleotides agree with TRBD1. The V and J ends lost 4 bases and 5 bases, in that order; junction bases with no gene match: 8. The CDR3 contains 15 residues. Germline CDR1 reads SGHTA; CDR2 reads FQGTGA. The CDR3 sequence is CASSSALGQHNEQFF. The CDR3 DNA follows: TGTGCCAGCAGCTCAGCCCTGGGACAGCACAATGAGCAGTTCTTC.

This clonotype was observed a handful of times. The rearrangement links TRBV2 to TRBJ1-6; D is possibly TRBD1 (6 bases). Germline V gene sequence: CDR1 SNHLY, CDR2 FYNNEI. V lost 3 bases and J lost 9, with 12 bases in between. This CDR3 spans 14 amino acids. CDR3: CASSDGGLGSPLHF. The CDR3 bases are TGTGCCAGCAGTGATGGGGGGCTAGGTTCACCCCTCCACTTT.